The next 28 T cell receptor beta chains were all read from a single sample in a study of shared clonotypes between healthy human individuals. Clones were sequenced by immunoSEQ multiplex PCR, and TCRdb holds only the in-frame ones, with some missing. Of approximately 2.4 million clones listed, around 95% are singletons. Material: naive CD4+ T cells sorted from blood. Subset noted: CD45RA+ positively selected. These TCRs come from a man aged 18 to 29 in good health.

Remarks on this clone: The same CDR3 also results from other DNA sequences found in this sample. The chain uses TRBV5-1 and TRBJ1-2; 7 nucleotides agree with TRBD1. Germline CDR1 SGHRS, CDR2 YFSETQ. This CDR3 has 14 residues. After removal of 0 bases from V and 4 bases from J, the junction contained 3 bases not matched to a gene. The CDR3 reads CASSLGDRAYGYTF. The CDR3 region has the DNA TGCGCCAGCAGCTTGGGAGACAGGGCCTATGGCTACACCTTC.

This clone came up once. The chain uses TRBV28 and TRBJ1-1; D remains ambiguous. The length of the CDR3 is 13 residues. V was cut by 7 bases and J by 1 base, with 10 bases left in between. Per germline, CDR1 MDHEN and CDR2 SYDVKM. Written as DNA, the CDR3 is TGTGCCAGCACCGACAATAAGAACACTGAAGCTTTCTTT. Translating it yields CASTDNKNTEAFF.

J is TRBJ2-7 and V is TRBV19; TRBD2 aligns across 7 bases. J lost 3 bases, V lost 5 bases, and 7 bases had no gene match. The CDR3 is 14 residues long. CDR1 is LNHDA and CDR2 is SQIVND in the germline V gene (reference sequence). The CDR3 spells CASSYQRDYYEQYF. The DNA for the CDR3 is TGTGCCAGTAGTTATCAGCGGGATTACTACGAGCAGTACTTC.

This clone was found once. The chain is built from TRBV28 and TRBJ1-4; 7 positions match TRBD1. The CDR3 is made up of 12 amino acids. The junction had 5 bases not matched to a gene; V was cut back by 11 bases and J by 5 bases. From germline, CDR1 is MDHEN and CDR2 SYDVKM. The CDR3 loop reads CAAAGGNEKLFF. The DNA of the CDR3 is TGTGCCGCGGCAGGGGGAAATGAAAAACTGTTTTTT. Complete variable domain (other parts from reference TRBV28 and TRBJ1-4): DVKVTQSSRYLVKRTGEKVFLECVQDMDHENMFWYRQDPGLGLRLIYFSYDVKMKEKGDIPEGYSVSREKKERFSLILESASTNQTSMYLCAAAGGNEKLFFGSGTQLSVL.

V usage is TRBV6-5 and J usage is TRBJ2-7; the match to TRBD2 covers 8 bases. This CDR3 contains 14 residues. After removal of 7 bases from V and 3 bases from J, the junction contained 8 bases not matched to a gene. CDR1 MNHEY and CDR2 SVGAGI come from the germline V gene. The CDR3 region has the DNA TGTGCCAGCATCAGAGGGGCGGGAGGCTACGAGCAGTACTTC. Its protein is CASIRGAGGYEQYF.

This rearrangement joins TRBV30 to TRBJ2-2; 7 bases fit TRBD1. The germline V gene has CDR1 GTSNPN and CDR2 SVGIG (reference sequence). V shed 4 bases, J shed 6 bases, and the junction held 5 bases outside the gene matches. This CDR3 region has 13 residues. CDR3 in DNA: TGTGCCTGGACCGACAGGGTAGCCGGGGAGCTGTTTTTT. Translating it yields CAWTDRVAGELFF.

The chain combines TRBV6-6 with TRBJ1-2, with TRBD1 identical over 9 bases. The CDR3 consists of 13 residues. Germline lookup yields CDR1 MNHNY and CDR2 SVGAGI (reference sequence). The ends lost 5 bases at V and 8 bases at J; junction bases unmatched: 6. The CDR3 bases are TGTGCCAGCAGTCCGGGACAGGGTCGAGGCTACACCTTC. Encoded protein: CASSPGQGRGYTF.

J is TRBJ2-7 and V is TRBV5-1, with TRBD1 matching over 11 bases. The CDR3 totals 17 residues. Trimming cost V 1 base and J 2 bases; bases outside gene matches: 8. Germline loops: CDR1 SGHRS, CDR2 YFSETQ. This CDR3 reads CASSLQPGQGAAYEQYF. CDR3 sequence (DNA): TGCGCCAGCAGCTTGCAACCTGGACAGGGGGCTGCCTACGAGCAGTACTTC.

As regards this clone: The sample holds other DNA sequences that translate to the same CDR3. The V gene is TRBV7-9, the J gene TRBJ2-3; unclear D gene. Trimming left V 2 bases short and J 6 bases short, with 6 bases between. There are 12 residues in the CDR3. Germline loops: CDR1 SEHNR, CDR2 FQNEAQ (reference sequence). Written as DNA, the CDR3 is TGTGCCAGCAGCTTAAGTTCTGATACGCAGTATTTT. Translated: CASSLSSDTQYF.

The V and J genes are TRBV5-1 and TRBJ1-1; no reliable D call. V gave up 3 bases and J gave up 0 bases, with 12 bases separating them. Per the germline V gene, CDR1 is SGHRS and CDR2 is YFSETQ. CDR3 size: 15 residues. The CDR3 coding sequence is TGCGCCAGCAGCTCTGCCAGGACGCTGAACACTGAAGCTTTCTTT. Protein: CASSSARTLNTEAFF.

Turning to this clone: The sample carries other DNA sequences with the same CDR3. The J gene is TRBJ2-5, the V gene TRBV7-3; 12 bases are a match to TRBD2. The CDR3 consists of 14 residues. The ends lost 5 bases at V and 5 bases at J; junction bases unmatched: 3. CDR1 is SGHTA and CDR2 is FQGTGA in the germline V gene. CDR3 region: CASSPGLAGETQYF. CDR3 DNA: TGTGCCAGCAGCCCTGGACTAGCGGGGGAGACCCAGTACTTC.

V and J are TRBV6-1 and TRBJ1-1, with 9 nucleotides matching TRBD1. The V and J ends lost 7 bases and 7 bases, in that order; junction bases with no gene match: 7. The CDR3 has 13 amino acids. Germline CDR1 and CDR2: MNHNS and SASEGT. CDR3 in amino acids: CASIGQGRGEAFF. The CDR3 region has the DNA TGTGCCAGCATAGGACAGGGGAGAGGTGAAGCTTTCTTT.

This clone appeared a single time. This chain uses TRBV5-6 with TRBJ2-1; D might be TRBD1 (6 bases). Germline V CDR1 and CDR2: SGHDT, YYEEEE. V was cut by 0 bases and J by 8 bases, with 21 bases left in between. This CDR3 comprises 17 residues. The CDR3, as DNA: TGTGCCAGCAGCTTGGTTAGTGCGGTTCAGGGGTACGATGAGCAGTTCTTC. Its protein product is CASSLVSAVQGYDEQFF.

The gene calls are TRBV11-2 and TRBJ2-3; D possibly matches TRBD1 or TRBD2 (5 bases each). The germline V gene has CDR1 SGHAT and CDR2 FQNNGV. Trimming pared 4 bases from V and 0 bases from J, leaving 11 bases between. The CDR3 has 15 amino acids. CDR3 sequence (DNA): TGTGCCAGCAGCTCCAGGGAGTCTAGCACAGATACGCAGTATTTT. Protein sequence: CASSSRESSTDTQYF.

In this sample, this clone turned up a few times. This chain links TRBV6-5 with TRBJ1-3; TRBD1 is a possible D gene (5 bases). Trimming removed 6 bases from V and 4 bases from J, with 13 bases in between. CDR1 is MNHEY, CDR2 SVGAGI, per germline. CDR3 length equals 14 residues. The CDR3: CASSKGVTGNTIYF. In DNA form, the CDR3 reads TGTGCCAGCAGCAAAGGGGTAACAGGAAACACCATATATTTT.

With respect to this clone: The same CDR3 is also encoded by other DNA sequences in this sample. V gene TRBV18 combines with J gene TRBJ1-3, with D unresolved. The germline V gene encodes CDR1 KGHSH and CDR2 LQKENI. With 3 bases removed from V and 0 bases from J, the gap between germline ends came to 9 bases. CDR3 length: 15 amino acids. The CDR3 sequence is CASSPSGTSGNTIYF. The CDR3 DNA reads TGTGCCAGCTCACCGTCAGGAACCTCTGGAAACACCATATATTTT.

The chain joins TRBV18 to TRBJ1-4; 8 bases are shared with TRBD1. The CDR3 has 16 amino acids. V lost 1 base and J lost 7; bases outside the gene matches: 8. CDR1 is KGHSH and CDR2 is LQKENI in the germline V gene. The CDR3, as DNA: TGTGCCAGCTCACCACGGCGGACAGGGATGGGTGAAAAACTGTTTTTT. The encoded protein is CASSPRRTGMGEKLFF.

The genes are TRBV5-4 and TRBJ2-7, with 8 bases identical to TRBD1. The CDR3 has 16 residues. The ends lost 4 bases at V and 3 bases at J; junction bases unmatched: 12. CDR1 and CDR2 (germline): SGHNT, YYREEE (reference sequence). The CDR3 DNA sequence: TGTGCCAGCAGCGCCGAACCGGGACAGGACCTCTACGAGCAGTACTTC. It encodes CASSAEPGQDLYEQYF.

This chain links TRBV5-8 with TRBJ1-5, with D perhaps matching TRBD1 (6 bases). Germline loops: CDR1 SGHTS, CDR2 YDEGEE. CDR3 length: 15 residues. V shed 5 bases and J shed 7 bases, with 19 bases lying between them. The chain's CDR3 is CASRSGGGVVQPQHF. The CDR3 bases are TGTGCCAGCAGGTCTGGAGGGGGGGTGGTACAGCCCCAGCATTTT.

The rearrangement joins TRBV5-6 to TRBJ1-1, with D unresolved. Trimming pared 2 bases from V and 1 base from J, leaving 9 bases between. The V gene's germline CDR1 is SGHDT and CDR2 YYEEEE. This CDR3 has 14 residues. In DNA, the CDR3 is TGTGCCAGCAGCTTCTACAATGCGAACACTGAAGCTTTCTTT. Its protein product is CASSFYNANTEAFF.

This clone occurred once. The CDR3 sequence is CASGQAGSDEKLFF. Written as DNA, the CDR3 is TGTGCCAGCGGCCAGGCAGGGTCCGATGAAAAACTGTTTTTT. V and J are TRBV19 and TRBJ1-4, with a tentative D call TRBD1 (5 bases). CDR3 length equals 14 residues. The germline V and J ends were trimmed by 9 bases and 6 bases, with 17 bases remaining between them. Germline V gene data show CDR1 as LNHDA and CDR2 as SQIVND (reference sequence). The full variable domain, its missing parts supplied by reference TRBV19 and TRBJ1-4, is DGGITQSPKYLFRKEGQNVTLSCEQNLNHDAMYWYRQDPGQGLRLIYYSQIVNDFQKGDIAEGYSVSREKKESFPLTVTSAQKNPTAFYLCASGQAGSDEKLFFGSGTQLSVL.

This clone was recorded once. J is TRBJ1-2 and V is TRBV6-1; no clear D gene. Trimming removed 4 bases from V and 5 bases from J, with 11 bases in between. The CDR3 runs to 13 residues. Germline V gene lookup returns CDR1 MNHNS and CDR2 SASEGT. Here the CDR3 DNA reads TGTGCCAGCAGTGTAACAGCACATTATGGCTACACCTTC. Its translation is CASSVTAHYGYTF.

V is TRBV18 and J is TRBJ1-1; the D gene is possibly TRBD1 (5 bases). The CDR3 runs to 14 residues. The germline V gene has CDR1 KGHSH and CDR2 LQKENI. V lost 3 bases and J 0 bases, leaving 8 bases between the germline ends. CDR3 nucleotide sequence: TGTGCCAGCTCACCTTCAGGGATGAACACTGAAGCTTTCTTT. This translates into CASSPSGMNTEAFF.

This clone was seen a single time. V gene TRBV18 combines with J gene TRBJ2-7, with D perhaps TRBD2 (5 bases). The CDR3 totals 15 residues. Between the trimmed V and J ends, which lost 1 base and 4 bases, there was a span of 14 bases. Germline V CDR1 and CDR2: KGHSH, LQKENI. CDR3 DNA sequence: TGTGCCAGCTCACCACTGGCGGCGGCGGGTTACGAGCAGTACTTC. It specifies CASSPLAAAGYEQYF. The full variable domain, with the rest looked up from reference TRBV18 and TRBJ2-7, is NAGVMQNPRHLVRRRGQEARLRCSPMKGHSHVYWYRQLPEEGLKFMVYLQKENIIDESGMPKERFSAEFPKEGPSILRIQQVVRGDSAAYFCASSPLAAAGYEQYFGPGTRLTVT.

The chain employs TRBV5-6 and TRBJ1-4; possible D gene TRBD1, 5 bases. The CDR3 has 14 amino acids. Deletions cut 2 bases from V and 10 bases from J, with 15 bases between. Germline lookup yields CDR1 SGHDT and CDR2 YYEEEE. The CDR3 sequence is CASSLAEGLGKLFF. CDR3 sequence (DNA): TGTGCCAGCAGCTTAGCAGAGGGGTTAGGAAAACTGTTTTTT.

The rearrangement links TRBV6-5 to TRBJ1-4, with D possibly matching TRBD1 (5 bases). Trimming cost V 0 bases and J 4 bases, with 9 bases left between them. CDR1 and CDR2 from the germline V gene are MNHEY and SVGAGI. There are 15 residues in the CDR3. The CDR3 is CASSYSSGINEKLFF. The CDR3, as DNA: TGTGCCAGCAGTTACTCATCAGGGATTAATGAAAAACTGTTTTTT.

V is TRBV29-1 and J is TRBJ2-2; D possibly matches TRBD1 or TRBD2 (5 bases each). Trimming pared 6 bases from V and 0 bases from J, leaving 17 bases between. CDR1 and CDR2 from the germline V gene are SQVTM and ANQGSEA. The CDR3 is 16 amino acids. CDR3 coding DNA: TGCAGCGTCGTAACCCCGGGACGAGCGAACACCGGGGAGCTGTTTTTT. It specifies CSVVTPGRANTGELFF.

J is TRBJ2-7 and V is TRBV21-1; the table assigns TRBD1, which was not confirmed against the DNA. TRBV21-1 constitutes a pseudogene. This CDR3 has 15 amino acids. CDR3 protein: CASSNTQGTGNEQYF. Here the CDR3 DNA reads TGTGCCAGCAGCAACACACAAGGGACAGGGAACGAGCAGTACTTC.